This T cell receptor (beta chain) appears in the sequencing data of a study of T cells expressing NK-cell markers. Study-level background: Among the eight sequenced donors, seven tested HCMV-seropositive and one tested seronegative.

A word on this clonotype: What it binds is unknown.

Production of TCR beta cDNA relied on 5'RACE template switching with UMIs. For each CDR3 protein, TCRdb gives one entry from its re-call of the 5' RACE reads, without DNA. Recorded for this sample: 300,000 to 500,000 distinct CDR3 sequences. The CDR3 runs to 16 residues. Germline CDR1 is SQVTM and CDR2 is ANQGSEA. Whole-study results and caveats: The leading position in the CD3+CD56-NKG2C+ fraction of a handful of donors also went to these clonotypes.

V and J are TRBV29-1 and TRBJ2-1; TCRdb picks TRBD2, but there is no DNA to check that call. Sequenced input: blood T cells: a sorted CD56 or NKG2C T cell subset, CD4+ or CD8+ T cells, or bulk PBMC T cells (not recorded which). The clonotype originates from a woman in her forties or fifties in good health. CDR3 loop: CSVEDSGRGTYNEQFF.